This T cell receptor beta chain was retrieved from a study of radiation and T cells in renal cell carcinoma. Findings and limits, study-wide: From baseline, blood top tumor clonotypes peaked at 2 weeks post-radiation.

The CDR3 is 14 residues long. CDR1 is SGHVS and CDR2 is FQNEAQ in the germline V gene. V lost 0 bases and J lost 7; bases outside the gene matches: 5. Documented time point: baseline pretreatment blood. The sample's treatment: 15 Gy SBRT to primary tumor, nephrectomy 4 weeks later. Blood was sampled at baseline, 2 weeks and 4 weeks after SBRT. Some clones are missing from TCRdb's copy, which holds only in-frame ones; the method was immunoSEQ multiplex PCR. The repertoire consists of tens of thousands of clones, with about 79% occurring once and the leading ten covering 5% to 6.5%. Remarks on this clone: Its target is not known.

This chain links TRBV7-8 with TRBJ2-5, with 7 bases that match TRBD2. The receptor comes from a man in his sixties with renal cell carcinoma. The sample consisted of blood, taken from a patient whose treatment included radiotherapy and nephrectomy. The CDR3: CASSLAGGGGTQYF. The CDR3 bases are TGTGCCAGCAGCTTAGCTGGCGGGGGAGGGACCCAGTACTTC.